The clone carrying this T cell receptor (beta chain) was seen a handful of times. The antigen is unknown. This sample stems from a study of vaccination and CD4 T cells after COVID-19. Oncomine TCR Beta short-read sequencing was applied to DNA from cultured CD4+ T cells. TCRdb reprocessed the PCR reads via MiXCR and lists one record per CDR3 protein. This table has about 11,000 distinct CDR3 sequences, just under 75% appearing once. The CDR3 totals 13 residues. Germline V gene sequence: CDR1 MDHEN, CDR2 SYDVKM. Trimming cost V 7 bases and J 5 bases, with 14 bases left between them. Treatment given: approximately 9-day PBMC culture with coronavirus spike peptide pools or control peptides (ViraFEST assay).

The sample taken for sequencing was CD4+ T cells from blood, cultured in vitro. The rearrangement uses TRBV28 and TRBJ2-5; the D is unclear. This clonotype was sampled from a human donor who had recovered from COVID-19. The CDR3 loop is CASTPGRKETQYF. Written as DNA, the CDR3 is TGTGCCAGCACCCCAGGACGGAAGGAGACCCAGTACTTC.